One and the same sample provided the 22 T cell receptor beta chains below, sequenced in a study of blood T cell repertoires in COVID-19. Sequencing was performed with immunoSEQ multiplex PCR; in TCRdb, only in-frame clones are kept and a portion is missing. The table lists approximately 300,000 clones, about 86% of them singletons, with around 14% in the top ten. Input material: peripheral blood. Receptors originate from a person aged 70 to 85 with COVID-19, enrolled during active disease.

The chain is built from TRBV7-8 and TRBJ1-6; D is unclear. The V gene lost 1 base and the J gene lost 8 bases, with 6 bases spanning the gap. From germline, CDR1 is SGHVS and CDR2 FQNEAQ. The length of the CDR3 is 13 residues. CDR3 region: CASSLVAYSPLHF. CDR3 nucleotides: TGTGCCAGCAGCTTAGTAGCGTATTCACCCCTCCACTTT.

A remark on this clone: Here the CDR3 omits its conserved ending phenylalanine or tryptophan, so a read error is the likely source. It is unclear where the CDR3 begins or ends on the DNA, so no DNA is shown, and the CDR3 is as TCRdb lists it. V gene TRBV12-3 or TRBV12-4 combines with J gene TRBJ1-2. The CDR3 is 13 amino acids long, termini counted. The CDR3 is CASSFGLLVGFRV.

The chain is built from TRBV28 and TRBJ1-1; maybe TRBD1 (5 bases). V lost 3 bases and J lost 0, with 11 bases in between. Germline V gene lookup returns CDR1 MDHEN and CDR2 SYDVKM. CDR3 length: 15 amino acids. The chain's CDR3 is CASSFLTVLNTEAFF. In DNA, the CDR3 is TGTGCCAGCAGTTTCTTGACAGTTTTGAACACTGAAGCTTTCTTT.

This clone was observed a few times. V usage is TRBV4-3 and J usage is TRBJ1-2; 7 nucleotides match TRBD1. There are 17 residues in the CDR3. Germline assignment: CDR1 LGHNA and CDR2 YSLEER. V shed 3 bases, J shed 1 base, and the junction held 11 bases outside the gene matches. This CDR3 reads CASSQAMGTALNYGYTF. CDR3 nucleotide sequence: TGCGCCAGCAGCCAGGCCATGGGGACAGCCCTTAACTATGGCTACACCTTC.

The CDR3 region is CASSRLHTGYYGYTF. CDR3 coding DNA: TGTGCCAGCAGCCGCCTCCATACAGGGTACTATGGCTACACCTTC. The rearrangement links TRBV6-2 or TRBV6-3 to TRBJ1-2, with D perhaps matching TRBD1 (6 bases). The CDR3 is 15 residues long. CDR1 is MNHEY and CDR2 is SVGEGT in the germline V gene. V was cut by 6 bases and J by 3 bases, with 17 bases left in between.

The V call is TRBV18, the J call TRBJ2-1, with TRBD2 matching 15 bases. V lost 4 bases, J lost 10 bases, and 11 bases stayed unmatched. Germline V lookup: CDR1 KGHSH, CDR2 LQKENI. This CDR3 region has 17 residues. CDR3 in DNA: TGTGCCAGCTCACGATCCCGGACTAGCGGGGGGGTTACGGAGCAGTTCTTC. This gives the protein CASSRSRTSGGVTEQFF.

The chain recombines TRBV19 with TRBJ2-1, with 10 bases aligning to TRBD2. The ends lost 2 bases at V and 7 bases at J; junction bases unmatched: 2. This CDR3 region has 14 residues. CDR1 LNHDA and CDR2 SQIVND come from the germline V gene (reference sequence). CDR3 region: CASSILAGANEQFF. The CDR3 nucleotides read TGTGCCAGTAGTATACTAGCGGGGGCTAATGAGCAGTTCTTC.

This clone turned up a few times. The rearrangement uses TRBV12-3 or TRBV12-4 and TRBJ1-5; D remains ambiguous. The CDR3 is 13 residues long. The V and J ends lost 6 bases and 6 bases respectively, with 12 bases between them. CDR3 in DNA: TGTGCCAGCAGCCAAGGAGGCTCTCAGCCCCAGCATTTT. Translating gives CASSQGGSQPQHF.

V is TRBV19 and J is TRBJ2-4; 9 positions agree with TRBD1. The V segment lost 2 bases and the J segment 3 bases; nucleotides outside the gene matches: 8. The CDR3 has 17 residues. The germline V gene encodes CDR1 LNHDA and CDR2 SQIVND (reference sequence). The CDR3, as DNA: TGTGCCAGTAGTATAACAGGGGGCGGGGGCGGCAAAAACATTCAGTACTTC. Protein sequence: CASSITGGGGGKNIQYF.

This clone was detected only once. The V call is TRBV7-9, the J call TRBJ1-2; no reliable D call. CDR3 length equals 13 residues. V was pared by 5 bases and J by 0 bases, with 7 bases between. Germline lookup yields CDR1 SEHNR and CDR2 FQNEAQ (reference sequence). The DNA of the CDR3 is TGTGCCAGCAGCCATAGCCCTAACTATGGCTACACCTTC. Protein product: CASSHSPNYGYTF.

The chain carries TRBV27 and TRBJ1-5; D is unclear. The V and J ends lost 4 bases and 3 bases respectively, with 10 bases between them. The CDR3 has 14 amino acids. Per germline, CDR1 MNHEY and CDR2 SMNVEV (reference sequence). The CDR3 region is CASSSRRDNQPQHF. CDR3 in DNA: TGTGCCAGCAGTTCTCGTCGGGACAATCAGCCCCAGCATTTT.

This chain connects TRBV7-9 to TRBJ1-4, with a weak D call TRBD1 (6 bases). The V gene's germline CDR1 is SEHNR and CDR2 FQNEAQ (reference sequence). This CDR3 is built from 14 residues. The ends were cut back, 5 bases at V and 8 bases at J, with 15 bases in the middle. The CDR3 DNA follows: TGTGCCAGCAGCCCAATACAGGGCAGAGAAAAACTGTTTTTT. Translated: CASSPIQGREKLFF.

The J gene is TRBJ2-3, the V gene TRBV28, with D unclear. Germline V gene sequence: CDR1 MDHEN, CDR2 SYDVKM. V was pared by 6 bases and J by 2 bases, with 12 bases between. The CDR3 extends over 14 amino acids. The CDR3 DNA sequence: TGTGCCAGCAGGCCTGTGGCGGTCACAGATACGCAGTATTTT. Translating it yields CASRPVAVTDTQYF.

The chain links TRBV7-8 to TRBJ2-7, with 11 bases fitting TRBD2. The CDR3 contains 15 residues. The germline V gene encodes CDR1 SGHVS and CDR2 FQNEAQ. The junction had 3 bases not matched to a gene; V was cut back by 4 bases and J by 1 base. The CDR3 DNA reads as TGTGCCAGCAGCTGGACTAGCGGGCCATCCTACGAGCAGTACTTC. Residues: CASSWTSGPSYEQYF.

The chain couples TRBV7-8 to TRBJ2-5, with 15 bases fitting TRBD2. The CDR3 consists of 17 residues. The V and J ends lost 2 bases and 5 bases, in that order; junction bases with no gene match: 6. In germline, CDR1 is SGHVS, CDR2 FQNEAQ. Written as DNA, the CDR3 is TGTGCCAGCAGCTTAAGGACTAGCGGGGGGGCTGGCGAGACCCAGTACTTC. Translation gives CASSLRTSGGAGETQYF.

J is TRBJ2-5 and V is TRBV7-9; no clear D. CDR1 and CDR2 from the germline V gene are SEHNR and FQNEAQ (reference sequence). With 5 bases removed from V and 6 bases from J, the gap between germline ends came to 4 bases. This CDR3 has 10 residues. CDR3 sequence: CASSEQTQYF. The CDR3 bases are TGTGCCAGCAGCGAGCAGACCCAGTACTTC.

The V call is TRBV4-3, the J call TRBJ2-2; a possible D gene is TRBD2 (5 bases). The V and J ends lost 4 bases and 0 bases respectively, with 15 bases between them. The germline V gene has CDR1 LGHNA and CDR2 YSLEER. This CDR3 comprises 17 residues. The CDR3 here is CASSLNRGGPNTGELFF. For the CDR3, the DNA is TGCGCCAGCAGCCTCAACCGAGGAGGCCCGAACACCGGGGAGCTGTTTTTT.

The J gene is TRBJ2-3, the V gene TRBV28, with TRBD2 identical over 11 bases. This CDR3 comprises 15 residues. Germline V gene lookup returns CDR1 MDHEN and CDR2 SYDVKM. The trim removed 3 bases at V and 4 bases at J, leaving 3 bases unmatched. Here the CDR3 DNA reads TGTGCCAGCAGTTTTAGCGGGAGGGCCGCAGATACGCAGTATTTT. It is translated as CASSFSGRAADTQYF.

In DNA form, the CDR3 reads TGCGCCAGCAGCTTGGGACAGGGTTTCACTGAAGCTTTCTTT. Protein product: CASSLGQGFTEAFF. The V and J genes are TRBV5-1 and TRBJ1-1, with 7 positions matching TRBD1. Germline V gives CDR1 SGHRS, CDR2 YFSETQ. This CDR3 has 14 amino acids. V lost 0 bases, J lost 4 bases, and 3 bases stayed unmatched.

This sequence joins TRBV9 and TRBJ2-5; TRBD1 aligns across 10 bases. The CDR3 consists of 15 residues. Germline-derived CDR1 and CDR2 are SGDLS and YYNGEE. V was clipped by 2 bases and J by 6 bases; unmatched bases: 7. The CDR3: CASSVGQGNLKTQYF. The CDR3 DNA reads TGTGCCAGCAGCGTGGGACAGGGGAATTTAAAGACCCAGTACTTC. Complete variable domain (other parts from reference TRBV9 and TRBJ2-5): DSGVTQTPKHLITATGQRVTLRCSPRSGDLSVYWYQQSLDQGLQFLIQYYNGEERAKGNILERFSAQQFPDLHSELNLSSLELGDSALYFCASSVGQGNLKTQYFGPGTRLLVL.

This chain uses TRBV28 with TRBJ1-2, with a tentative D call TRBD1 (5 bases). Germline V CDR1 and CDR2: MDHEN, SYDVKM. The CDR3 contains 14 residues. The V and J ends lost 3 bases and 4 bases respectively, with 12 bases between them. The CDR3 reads CASSFRTGGYGYTF. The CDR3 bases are TGTGCCAGCAGTTTTCGTACGGGGGGCTATGGCTACACCTTC.

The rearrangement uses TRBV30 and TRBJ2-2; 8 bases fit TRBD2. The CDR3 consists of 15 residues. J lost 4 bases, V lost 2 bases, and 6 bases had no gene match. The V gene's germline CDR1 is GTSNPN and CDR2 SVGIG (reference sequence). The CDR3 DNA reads TGTGCCTGGAGTAGCGGGAGAGTCGGCACCGGGGAGCTGTTTTTT. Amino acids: CAWSSGRVGTGELFF.